This TCR beta chain originates from a study of blood T cell repertoires in COVID-19. Looking at the study overall: Material from acute and convalescent COVID-19 was sourced from the United States, Italy and Spain. Sources were T cells, B-cell-depleted T cells, or PBMCs; the material itself was cDNA or gDNA.

Per the authors' pipeline: Reference gene primer amplification gave estimated nucleated cell counts. Profiled with immunoSEQ multiplex PCR; TCRdb holds only in-frame clones, not every one. That table is the source of V, J and clone size, and D and trimming were worked out from the DNA. The sample comprises around 200,000 clones, 86% of which are singletons, and more than 6.5% rests with the top ten. Trimming removed 5 bases from V and 8 bases from J; junction bases left unmatched: 7. CDR3 size: 15 residues. Germline V gives CDR1 SGHAT, CDR2 FQNNGV. V gene TRBV11-2 combines with J gene TRBJ1-6; TRBD1 aligns across 9 bases. The TCR originated in a woman aged 80 or older in a cohort sampled during active or convalescent COVID-19. The sample taken for sequencing was peripheral blood. The CDR3 DNA sequence: TGTGCCAGCAGCACCGGACAGGGGACTCATTCACCCCTCCACTTT. Translation gives CASSTGQGTHSPLHF.